This T cell receptor beta chain was captured by sequencing in a study of cytomegalovirus exposure and HLA in healthy donors (dated by TCRdb to about 2017). Background for the entire study: According to a later analysis, the approximately 120 validation repertoires were produced on the same platform as the 666 repertoires of the first cohort. The study aimed to test whether cataloging public T cell receptors could reveal signatures of past pathogen exposure. In addition to the first cohort of 666 subjects, a separate validation cohort of 130 or so different subjects was used. High-throughput TCR immunosequencing, statistical association of individual TCRs with disease status, and machine learning were combined to predict cytomegalovirus infection status.

V loses 3 bases of germline sequence and J loses 1 base, and the interval between the two ends is 22 bases. Spanning cysteine to phenylalanine, the CDR3 consists of 19 amino acids. Left in the record is the CDR3 DNA by itself, 57 bases read in frame from the first base. Looking up the germline V gene yields CDR1 SGHNT and CDR2 YENEEA. The library was made by the immunoSEQ multiplex PCR assay. Processing in the source paper ran as follows. A statistical classification framework was developed to diagnose cytomegalovirus status using the catalog of TCR beta chain sequences. The immuneACCESS repertoire file appears here via TCRdb, limited to in-frame rearrangements. These files lack a portion of the clones; in checked studies, under half of the deficit traces to unresolved V genes, and the cause of the others is not known. Clonal size and the V and J genes are those of that table, whereas D and trimming came from the DNA. The sample profile shows about 160,000 clones; 86% of them were found once. Approximately 2% of the sample is held by the ten biggest clonotypes.

Donors formed part of the validation cohort, which comprised 120 subjects and was distinct from the first cohort of 670 or so subjects. As for this clone: Its antigen remains unidentified. Nothing much larger sits one base from this clone, and base qualities are not available.

Study-level results and caveats: Most TCR sequences were seen in very few donors, while some public TCRs were found in many individuals. The classifier was reported to diagnose cytomegalovirus status with high specificity and sensitivity in both the original cohort and the validation cohort. In vitro tests confirmed that three of the cytomegalovirus-associated TCR beta chains recognize cytomegalovirus antigens. All 120 or so repertoires were used to score co-occurrence in the validation cohort in a later analysis, because that analysis had no HLA typing for the cohort. In the study, about 150 TCR beta chains were listed as associated with cytomegalovirus. Subsequent analysis determined that TCRs grouped into clusters in the first cohort also showed a tendency toward co-occurrence across the roughly 120 validation repertoires, and approximately 94% of cluster scores exceeded 0. The authors suggested that the approach could potentially be generalized to other disease states and immunological phenotypes.

The TCR sequence derives from a woman aged 18-35 years in good health and CMV-seronegative. Input material: PBMCs. The rearranged chain carries TRBV11-3 and TRBJ2-1, with TRBD2 tentatively as D gene (6 bases match). The CDR3 here reads CASSLEEGPFGRSYNEQFF. The DNA sequence reads TGTGCCAGCAGCTTGGAGGAGGGACCTTTTGGACGGTCCTACAATGAGCAGTTCTTC.